This T cell receptor beta chain was identified in a study of blood T cell repertoires in COVID-19. TCRdb's copy holds only in-frame clones and misses some; the assay was immunoSEQ multiplex PCR. The sample shows tens of thousands of clones, about 70% of them seen only once. With 6 bases removed from V and 11 bases from J, the gap between germline ends came to 10 bases. Per germline, CDR1 DFQATT and CDR2 SNEGSKA (reference sequence). The CDR3 is 9 amino acids. The chain uses TRBV20-1 and TRBJ1-1; D ambiguous. Sequencing was carried out using peripheral blood. The TCR sequence derives from a man aged 45 to 65 with active or convalescent COVID-19. The CDR3 sequence: CSARGMAFF. The CDR3 bases are TGCAGTGCCCGAGGGATGGCTTTCTTT.